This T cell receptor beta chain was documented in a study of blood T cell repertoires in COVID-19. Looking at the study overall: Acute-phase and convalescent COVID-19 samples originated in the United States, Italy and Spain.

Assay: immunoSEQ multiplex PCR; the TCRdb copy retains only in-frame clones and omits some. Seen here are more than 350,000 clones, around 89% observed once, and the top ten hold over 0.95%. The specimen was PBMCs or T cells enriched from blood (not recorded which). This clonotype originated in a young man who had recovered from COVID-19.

For the CDR3, the DNA is TGTGCCAGCAGTGAAGCGAGCGTTGACAGGGGGCCGAGGTATCTTGAAAAACTGTTTTTT. The encoded protein is CASSEASVDRGPRYLEKLFF. The chain has TRBV2 and TRBJ1-4, with 10 bases identical to TRBD1. V shed 0 bases, J shed 7 bases, and the junction held 17 bases outside the gene matches. The CDR3 contains 20 residues. CDR1 is SNHLY and CDR2 is FYNNEI in the germline V gene.